These T cell receptor beta chains were read from a single sample in a study of blood T cell repertoires in COVID-19. Profiling relied on immunoSEQ multiplex PCR, and the TCRdb table lists in-frame clones only, not all of them. The sample consists of about 140,000 clones, 80% to 85% of them appearing once. Material: PBMCs or T cells enriched from blood (not recorded which). The receptor source for this set is a man aged 40-55 years with acute COVID-19. CDR3s include the opening cysteine and the closing phenylalanine or tryptophan.

J gene,V gene,CDR3 protein
TRBJ2-1,TRBV11-2,CASSLVAYNEQFF
TRBJ1-5,TRBV19,CASTPEGSPGPQHF
TRBJ1-3,TRBV5-4,CASSLGSGGPFSGNTIYF
TRBJ2-4,TRBV7-2,CASSLSYGEDIQYF
TRBJ1-5,TRBV18,CASSPGGVSNQPQHF
TRBJ2-5,TRBV11-2,CASSLGGGPQETQYF
TRBJ2-7,TRBV2,CASSLDRYEQYF
TRBJ1-5,TRBV30,CAWSVPTGDSNQPQHF
TRBJ1-1,TRBV6-5,CASRSTGYDTEAFF
TRBJ1-2,TRBV7-2,CASSLARQGRDGYTF
TRBJ2-7,TRBV11-2,CASSLGAGGPVYEQYF
TRBJ2-2,TRBV18,CASSRDFITTNTGELFF
TRBJ1-6,TRBV30,CAWSSGTGNSPLHF
TRBJ1-5,TRBV6-2/TRBV6-3,CASSSGTEGQPQHF
TRBJ2-5,TRBV5-1,CASSLGSRIQETQYF
TRBJ1-5,TRBV28,CASSLYPARDRGFQPQHF
TRBJ1-2,TRBV3-1/TRBV3-2,CASSPQRVEGYTF
TRBJ2-4,TRBV19,CASSIVAGWAKNIQYF
TRBJ2-1,TRBV28,CASRTGVWEQFF
TRBJ2-7,TRBV19,CASSTTGTGAYEQYF
TRBJ1-1,TRBV6-5,CASRDGGTEAFF
TRBJ1-2,TRBV12-3/TRBV12-4,CASSLGQALTF
TRBJ2-7,TRBV2,CASTSGQGAWEQYF
TRBJ2-5,TRBV28,CASSLAGTGTGVETQYF
TRBJ2-7,TRBV18,CASSISRDRGNEQYF
TRBJ1-5,TRBV5-6,CASSSYRDGNQPQHF
TRBJ2-3,TRBV5-4,CASSLSRGRDTQYF
TRBJ1-6,TRBV7-9,CASSLGGHGSPLHF
TRBJ2-2,TRBV7-9,CASSTRWGELFF
TRBJ2-7,TRBV11-2,CASTPESSYEQYF
TRBJ1-2,TRBV11-2,CASSPLVGQPLYGYTF
TRBJ2-2,TRBV2,CASTVQVNTGELFF
TRBJ2-7,TRBV6-5,CASSSGTGASEQYF
TRBJ2-5,TRBV4-3,CASSQGHGTETQYF
TRBJ1-6,TRBV3-1/TRBV3-2,CASRGGLDSPLHF
TRBJ1-2,TRBV7-9,CASSRLRGATYGYTF
TRBJ2-4,TRBV27,CASRTSGGNIQYF
TRBJ1-5,TRBV4-1,CASSQDQMQPQHF
TRBJ2-7,TRBV7-9,CASSGDRGSYEQYF
TRBJ2-2,TRBV28,CAGGTGSNTGELFF
TRBJ1-5,TRBV4-1,CASSQNIGGNQPQHF
TRBJ1-5,TRBV19,CASSPQVNNQPQHF
TRBJ2-1,TRBV9,CASSVTGVGRSEQFF
TRBJ1-3,TRBV30,CAWSGGGSGNTIYF
TRBJ1-3,TRBV4-2,CASSQDRQGSNTIYF
TRBJ1-6,TRBV10-3,CAISEGQGVSNSPLHF
TRBJ1-5,TRBV7-2,CASSFRGGGNQPQHF